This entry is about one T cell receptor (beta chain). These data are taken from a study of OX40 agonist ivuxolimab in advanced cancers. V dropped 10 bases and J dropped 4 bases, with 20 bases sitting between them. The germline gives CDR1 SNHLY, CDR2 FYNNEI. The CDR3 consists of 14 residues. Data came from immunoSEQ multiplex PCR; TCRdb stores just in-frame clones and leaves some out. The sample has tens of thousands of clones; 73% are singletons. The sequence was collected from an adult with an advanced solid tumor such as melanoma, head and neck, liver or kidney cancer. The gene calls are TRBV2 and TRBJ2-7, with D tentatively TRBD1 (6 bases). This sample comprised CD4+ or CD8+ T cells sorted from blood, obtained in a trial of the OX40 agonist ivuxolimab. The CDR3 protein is CATHRDTGSYEQYF. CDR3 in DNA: TGTGCCACCCACAGGGATACTGGCTCATACGAGCAGTACTTC.